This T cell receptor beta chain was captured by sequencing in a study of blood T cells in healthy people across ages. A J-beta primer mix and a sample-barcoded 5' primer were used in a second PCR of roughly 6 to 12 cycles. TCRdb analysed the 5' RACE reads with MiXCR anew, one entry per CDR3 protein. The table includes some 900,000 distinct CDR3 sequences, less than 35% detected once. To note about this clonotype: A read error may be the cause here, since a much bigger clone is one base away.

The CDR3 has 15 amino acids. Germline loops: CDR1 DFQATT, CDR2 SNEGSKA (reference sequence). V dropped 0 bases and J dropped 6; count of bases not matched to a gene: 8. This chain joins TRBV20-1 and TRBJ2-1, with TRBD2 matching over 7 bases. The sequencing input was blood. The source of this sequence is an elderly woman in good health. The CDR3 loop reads CSARDRGELGNEQFF. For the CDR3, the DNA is TGCAGTGCTAGAGATCGGGGGGAGCTAGGCAATGAGCAGTTCTTC.